This T cell receptor (beta chain) was recorded in a study of T-cell memory formation after mild COVID-19 (dated by TCRdb to 2020 to 2023). Describing the broader study: TCR sequence clusters from the two donors were largely donor specific. Two young, previously healthy adult volunteers, one female and one male, were included in the cohort. In a couple of donors, T-cell clones that expanded and contracted after mild COVID-19 were followed by sequencing TCRalpha and TCRbeta repertoires longitudinally. Overall study outcomes, separate from this receptor: The second-wave clones that peaked on day 37 were not confirmed to be SARS-CoV-2 specific. Balanced CD4/CD8 phenotypes were observed for clones contracting from day 15 to 85, whereas a bias towards CD4+ was observed for a second wave of clones expanding from day 15 to 37. Only a couple of mild cases were covered in the study, and larger cohorts including severe cases with pre-infection samples were considered necessary. Some responding clones were detected in pre-infection memory, which suggested that pre-existing cross-reactive memory T cells had joined the SARS-CoV-2 response. Contracting CD4+ clones turned up mainly in the CM and EM memory subsets, whereas EMRA was where CD8+ clones were enriched.

The V end gives up 0 bases and the J end 6 bases, leaving 8 bases in the junction not matched to a gene. The CDR3 goes from the cysteine to the phenylalanine over 15 residues. This entry keeps only the CDR3 DNA: 45 bases, framed from base 1. The germline V gene (reference sequence) specifies GTSNPN as CDR1 and SVGIG as CDR2. Sequencing took place on an Illumina NovaSeq 6000. cDNA libraries for TCRalpha and TCRbeta were prepared by 5'RACE using constant-segment primers, with sample barcodes and unique molecular identifiers added. Trizol reagent was used to extract RNA from every sample. The libraries were amplified in two PCR steps, and the second step added a second sample barcode and Illumina TruSeq adapters. The libraries were sequenced on an Illumina NovaSeq using 2 x 150 bp paired-end reads. From the authors' description of their analysis: Reads were demultiplexed and collapsed into UMI-guided consensus sequences with migec v1.2.7. With mixcr v2.1.11, UMI consensuses were aligned to TRA and TRB V and J templates and assembled into clonotypes. A clonotype was counted as expanded or contracted only when both edgeR and NoisET called the clonotype significant, with the noise models trained on biological replicates. For edgeR calls, a false discovery rate-adjusted p below 0.01 and a log2 fold-change threshold of 1 were applied. PCA with hierarchical clustering of max-normalized trajectories of the 1000 most abundant clonotypes was used as exploratory dynamics analysis. Separately sequenced CD4+ and CD8+ repertoires were used to assign the CD4 or CD8 phenotype of responding clones. TCRdb cleaned the public reads at Q25 with fastp, built clones with MiXCR and kept in-frame beta chains. Here each entry gathers all rows of one CDR3 protein and keeps the most common genes and DNA. The authors' filters were not applied to this entry. Here the sample has roughly 610,000 distinct CDR3 sequences; 17% occur a single time. Roughly 7.8% of the sample lies in the top ten.

Comments on this clonotype: This clone's antigen is unknown. Base-call qualities are not available, and no considerably larger clone is one nucleotide away.

Ficoll-Paque density gradient centrifugation was used to isolate PBMCs. The chain is assembled from TRBV30 and TRBJ1-5; 7 bases in between match TRBD1. Sample: PBMCs or a T cell subset sorted from them (not recorded which). The TCR comes from an adult woman who had mild COVID-19 (a few samples of this study predate the infection). The sample titles of this study are shuffled in the database, so cell type and time point are left out; the donor was told from shared clones. The CDR3 is CAWSVTGVTGQPQHF. The DNA sequence is TGTGCCTGGAGTGTAACAGGGGTTACGGGTCAGCCCCAGCATTTT.